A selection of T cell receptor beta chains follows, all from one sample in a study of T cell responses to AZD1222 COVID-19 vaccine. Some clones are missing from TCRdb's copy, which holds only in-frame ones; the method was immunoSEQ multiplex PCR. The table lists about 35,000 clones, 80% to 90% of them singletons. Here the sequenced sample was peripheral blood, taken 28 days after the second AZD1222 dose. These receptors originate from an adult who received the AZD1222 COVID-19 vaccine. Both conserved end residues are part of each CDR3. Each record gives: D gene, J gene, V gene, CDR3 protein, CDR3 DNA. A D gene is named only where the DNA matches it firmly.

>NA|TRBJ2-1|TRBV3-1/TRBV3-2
CASSPPSRGRYNEQFF
TGTGCCAGCAGCCCCCCTTCCCGGGGCAGGTACAATGAGCAGTTCTTC
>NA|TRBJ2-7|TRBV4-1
CASSTWDSNYEQYF
TGCGCCAGCAGTACGTGGGACTCTAACTACGAGCAGTACTTC
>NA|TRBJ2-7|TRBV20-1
CSARDLAKQYF
TGCAGTGCTAGAGATCTGGCTAAGCAGTACTTC
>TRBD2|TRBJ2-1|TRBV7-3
CASSLFSSGSGNEQFF
TGTGCCAGCAGCTTATTTTCTAGCGGGAGTGGAAATGAGCAGTTCTTC
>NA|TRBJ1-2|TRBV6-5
CASSYVRDYGYTF
TGTGCCAGCAGTTACGTTAGGGACTATGGCTACACCTTC
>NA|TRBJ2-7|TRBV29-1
CSVSGLKSSYEQYF
TGCAGCGTCTCAGGACTCAAGTCCTCCTACGAGCAGTACTTC
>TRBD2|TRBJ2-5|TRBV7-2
CASSLLAGGQETQYF
TGTGCCAGCAGCTTGCTAGCGGGGGGGCAAGAGACCCAGTACTTC
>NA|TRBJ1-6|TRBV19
CASKGTDYNSPLHF
TGTGCCAGTAAAGGGACGGACTATAATTCACCCCTCCACTTT
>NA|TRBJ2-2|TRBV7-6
CASSLHSRPDTGELFF
TGTGCCAGCAGCTTACACAGCCGACCGGACACCGGGGAGCTGTTTTTT
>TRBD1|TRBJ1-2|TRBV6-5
CASSTGDGYTF
TGTGCCAGCAGTACAGGGGATGGCTACACCTTC
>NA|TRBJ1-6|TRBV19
CASSSGVSALHF
TGTGCCAGTAGTTCAGGGGTTTCAGCCCTCCACTTT
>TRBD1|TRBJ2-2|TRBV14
CASSQTGGLNTGELFF
TGTGCCAGCAGCCAAACAGGGGGCTTGAACACCGGGGAGCTGTTTTTT
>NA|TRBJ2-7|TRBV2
CASSERGGSGGWQYF
TGTGCCAGCAGTGAAAGAGGGGGGAGTGGCGGATGGCAGTACTTC
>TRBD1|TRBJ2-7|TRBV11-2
CASSLYRGLYEQYF
TGTGCCAGCAGCTTGTACAGGGGGCTTTACGAGCAGTACTTC
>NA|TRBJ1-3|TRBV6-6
CASSLPGASSGNTIYF
TGTGCCAGCAGTTTACCCGGCGCAAGCTCTGGAAACACCATATATTTT